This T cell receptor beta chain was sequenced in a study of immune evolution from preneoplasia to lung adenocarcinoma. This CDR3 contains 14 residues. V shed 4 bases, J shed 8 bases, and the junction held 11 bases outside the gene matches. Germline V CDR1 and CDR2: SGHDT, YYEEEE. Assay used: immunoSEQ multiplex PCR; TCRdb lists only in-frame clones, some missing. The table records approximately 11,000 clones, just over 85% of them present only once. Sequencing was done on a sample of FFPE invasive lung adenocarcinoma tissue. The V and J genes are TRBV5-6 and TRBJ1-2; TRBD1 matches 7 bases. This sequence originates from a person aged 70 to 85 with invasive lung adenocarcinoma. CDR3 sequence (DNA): TGTGCCAGCAGCCGTGACACGACAGGGCGCGGCTACACCTTC. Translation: CASSRDTTGRGYTF.